The clone carrying this T cell receptor beta chain was seen more than once but under ten times. This entry comes from a study of T cells in Graves' hyperthyroidism and ophthalmopathy. V gave up 6 bases and J gave up 1 base, with 16 bases separating them. The CDR3 runs 15 residues. Germline loops: CDR1 MDHEN, CDR2 SYDVKM. From RNA transcripts, TCR beta CDR3 regions were amplified. A first-round RT-PCR of the TCR CDR3 used the HTBI primer set. A single record per CDR3 protein comes from TCRdb applying MiXCR to the multiplex PCR reads. This table has 370,000 or so distinct CDR3 sequences, about 13% appearing once.

Sequencing was performed on blood. The clonotype originates from a man aged 25 to 40 with Graves' hyperthyroidism that later progressed to Graves' ophthalmopathy. The chain joins TRBV28 to TRBJ2-7, with TRBD2 as a possible D gene (7 bases). The CDR3 loop is CASSEPRGGSYEQYF. CDR3 DNA: TGTGCCAGCAGCGAACCAAGGGGGGGGTCCTACGAGCAGTACTTC. The full variable domain, completed using reference TRBV28 and TRBJ2-7, is DVKVTQSSRYLVKRTGEKVFLECVQDMDHENMFWYRQDPGLGLRLIYFSYDVKMKEKGDIPEGYSVSREKKERFSLILESASTNQTSMYLCASSEPRGGSYEQYFGPGTRLTVT.